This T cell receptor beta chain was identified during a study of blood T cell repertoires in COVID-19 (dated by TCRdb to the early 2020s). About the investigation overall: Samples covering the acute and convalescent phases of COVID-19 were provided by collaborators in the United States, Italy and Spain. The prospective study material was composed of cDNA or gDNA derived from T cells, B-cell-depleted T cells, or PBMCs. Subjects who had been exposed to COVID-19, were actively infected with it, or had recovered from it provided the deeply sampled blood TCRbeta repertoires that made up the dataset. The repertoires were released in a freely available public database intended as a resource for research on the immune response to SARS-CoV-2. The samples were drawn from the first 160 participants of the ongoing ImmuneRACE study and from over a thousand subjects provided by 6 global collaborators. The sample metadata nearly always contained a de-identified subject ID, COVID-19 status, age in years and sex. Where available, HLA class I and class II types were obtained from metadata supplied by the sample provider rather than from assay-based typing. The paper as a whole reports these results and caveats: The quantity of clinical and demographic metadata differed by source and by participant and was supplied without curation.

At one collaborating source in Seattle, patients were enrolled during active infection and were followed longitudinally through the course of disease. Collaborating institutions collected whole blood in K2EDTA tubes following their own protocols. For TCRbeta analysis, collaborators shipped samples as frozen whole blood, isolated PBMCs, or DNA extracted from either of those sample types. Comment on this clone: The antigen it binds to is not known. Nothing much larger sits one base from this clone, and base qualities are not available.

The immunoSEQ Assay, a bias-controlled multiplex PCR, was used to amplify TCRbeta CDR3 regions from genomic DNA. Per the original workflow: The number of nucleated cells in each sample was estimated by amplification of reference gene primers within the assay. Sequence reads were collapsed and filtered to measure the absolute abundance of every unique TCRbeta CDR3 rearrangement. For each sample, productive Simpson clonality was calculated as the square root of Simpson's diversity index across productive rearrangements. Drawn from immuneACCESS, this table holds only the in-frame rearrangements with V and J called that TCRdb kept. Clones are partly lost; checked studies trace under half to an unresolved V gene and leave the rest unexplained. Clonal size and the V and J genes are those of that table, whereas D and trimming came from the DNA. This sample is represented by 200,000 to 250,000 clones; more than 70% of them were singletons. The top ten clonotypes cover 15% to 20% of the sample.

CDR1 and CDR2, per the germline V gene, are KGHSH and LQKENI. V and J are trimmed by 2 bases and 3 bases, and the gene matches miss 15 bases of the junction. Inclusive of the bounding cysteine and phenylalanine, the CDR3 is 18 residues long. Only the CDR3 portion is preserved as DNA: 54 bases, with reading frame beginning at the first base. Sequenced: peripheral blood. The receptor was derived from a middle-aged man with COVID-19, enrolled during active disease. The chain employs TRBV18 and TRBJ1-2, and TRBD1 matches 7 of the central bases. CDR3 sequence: CASSPRRGVTGSDYGYTF. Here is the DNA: TGTGCCAGCTCACCAAGGAGAGGGGTGACAGGGAGCGACTATGGCTACACCTTC.